The next 18 T cell receptor beta chains were all read from a single sample in a study of OX40 agonist ivuxolimab in advanced cancers. Assay used: immunoSEQ multiplex PCR; TCRdb lists only in-frame clones, some missing. The repertoire has some 72,000 clones, 70% to 85% of them found once; the top ten carry approximately 0.51%. The sample was CD4+ or CD8+ T cells sorted from blood, taken in a trial of the OX40 agonist ivuxolimab. The origin of the receptors is an adult with an advanced solid tumor such as melanoma, head and neck, liver or kidney cancer.

This clone was detected only a few times. The J gene is TRBJ1-6, the V gene TRBV10-3, with 9 bases lining up with TRBD1. The CDR3 consists of 14 residues. J was trimmed by 10 bases and V by 5 bases; bases with no gene match: 6. Germline V gene data show CDR1 as ENHRY and CDR2 as SYGVKD. CDR3 residues: CAISPDRGGSPLHF. The CDR3 region has the DNA TGTGCCATCAGTCCGGACAGGGGAGGATCACCCCTCCACTTT.

CDR3 sequence (DNA): TGTGCCAGTAGCCGACAGGCATCGCGCTCTGGGGCCAACGTCCTGACTTTC. It encodes CASSRQASRSGANVLTF. This rearrangement joins TRBV19 to TRBJ2-6; tentative D call: TRBD1 (6 bases). The CDR3 runs 17 residues. The germline V gene has CDR1 LNHDA and CDR2 SQIVND (reference sequence). V lost 6 bases and J lost 0, with 15 bases in between.

This sequence joins TRBV7-2 and TRBJ2-2, with TRBD2 matching over 10 bases. Germline CDR1 SGHTA, CDR2 FQGNSA. V lost 5 bases and J lost 8; bases outside the gene matches: 8. The CDR3 spans 15 residues. CDR3 sequence: CASSARLAGVGELFF. In nucleotides, the CDR3 is TGTGCCAGCAGCGCCAGACTAGCGGGCGTTGGGGAGCTGTTTTTT. Variable domain in full (rest from reference TRBV7-2 and TRBJ2-2): GAGVSQSPSNKVTEKGKDVELRCDPISGHTALYWYRQSLGQGLEFLIYFQGNSAPDKSGLPSDRFSAERTGGSVSTLTIQRTQQEDSAVYLCASSARLAGVGELFFGEGSRLTVL.

The rearrangement links TRBV5-1 to TRBJ1-3; D may be TRBD1 (5 bases). In germline, CDR1 is SGHRS, CDR2 YFSETQ. This CDR3 spans 20 amino acids. V was clipped by 1 base and J by 0 bases, with 23 bases between them. For the CDR3, the DNA is TGCGCCAGCAGCTTGTCCTGGGTGGGAGAGGGGACGAGCTCTGGAAACACCATATATTTT. This gives the protein CASSLSWVGEGTSSGNTIYF.

Here the CDR3 DNA reads TGCGCCAGCAGCCAAGAGTTGATAGGGCAGGGGTCCGTCCAAGAGACCCAGTACTTC. Translation gives CASSQELIGQGSVQETQYF. The gene calls are TRBV4-3 and TRBJ2-5; D may be TRBD1 (6 bases). The CDR3 covers 19 residues. The germline V and J ends were trimmed by 0 bases and 1 base, with 21 bases remaining between them. Germline assignment: CDR1 LGHNA and CDR2 YSLEER.

V is TRBV5-1 and J is TRBJ1-4; unclear D gene. Germline V gene sequence: CDR1 SGHRS, CDR2 YFSETQ. The CDR3 loop spans 15 amino acids. With 4 bases removed from V and 0 bases from J, the gap between germline ends came to 10 bases. The CDR3 nucleotides read TGCGCCAGCAGCCTACTGGCATCAACTAATGAAAAACTGTTTTTT. Its protein is CASSLLASTNEKLFF.

The chain has TRBV7-2 and TRBJ2-7; 9 nucleotides line up with TRBD1. The germline V gene has CDR1 SGHTA and CDR2 FQGNSA. Germline trimming cut 0 bases from V and 1 base from J; bases unmatched to any gene: 4. The CDR3 sequence is 16 residues long. The CDR3 loop reads CASSLATGGRSYEQYF. CDR3 in DNA: TGTGCCAGCAGCTTAGCTACAGGGGGCCGTTCCTACGAGCAGTACTTC.

J is TRBJ1-5 and V is TRBV5-6; D is unclear. Trimming shortened V by 5 bases and J by 0 bases, and 12 bases separated the two germline ends. The germline V gene encodes CDR1 SGHDT and CDR2 YYEEEE. The length of the CDR3 is 15 residues. Here the CDR3 DNA reads TGTGCCAGCAGGGTTCGCGCGGATAGCAATCAGCCCCAGCATTTT. This translates into CASRVRADSNQPQHF.

The chain carries TRBV5-8 and TRBJ2-5; D gene uncertain. Between the trimmed V and J ends, which lost 3 bases and 3 bases, there was a span of 21 bases. Germline V gene data show CDR1 as SGHTS and CDR2 as YDEGEE. The CDR3 is 17 amino acids. The CDR3, as DNA: TGTGCCAGCAGCTCCCTTGTCTCTGGGCCCTTGGAAGAGACCCAGTACTTC. Its translation: CASSSLVSGPLEETQYF.

The rearrangement links TRBV7-2 to TRBJ2-3, with TRBD2 matching over 8 bases. J was trimmed by 4 bases and V by 1 base; bases with no gene match: 4. Germline-derived CDR1 and CDR2 are SGHTA and FQGNSA. The CDR3 is 15 amino acids. The CDR3: CASSLGLAWSDTQYF. CDR3 nucleotide sequence: TGTGCCAGCAGCTTAGGACTAGCGTGGTCAGATACGCAGTATTTT.

CDR3: CASSIQGSNEKLFF. DNA of the CDR3: TGCGCCAGCAGCATACAGGGTTCTAATGAAAAACTGTTTTTT. The chain uses TRBV5-1 and TRBJ1-4; D might be TRBD1 (6 bases). CDR1 SGHRS and CDR2 YFSETQ come from the germline V gene. This CDR3 spans 14 amino acids. Trimming took 4 bases from V and 3 from J, leaving 10 bases between them.

The CDR3 region has the DNA TGTGCCAGCAGTGAAACAGGGGTCCCAGATACGCAGTATTTT. The encoded protein is CASSETGVPDTQYF. V usage is TRBV2 and J usage is TRBJ2-3; 7 bases are shared with TRBD1. The V segment lost 2 bases and the J segment 4 bases; nucleotides outside the gene matches: 3. Germline V CDR1 and CDR2: SNHLY, FYNNEI. This CDR3 spans 14 amino acids. The complete variable domain, with remaining parts taken from reference TRBV2 and TRBJ2-3, reads EPEVTQTPSHQVTQMGQEVILRCVPISNHLYFYWYRQILGQKVEFLVSFYNNEISEKSEIFDDQFSVERPDGSNFTLKIRSTKLEDSAMYFCASSETGVPDTQYFGPGTRLTVL.

This chain connects TRBV6-6 to TRBJ2-2; D is possibly TRBD1 (6 bases). Germline V gene sequence: CDR1 MNHNY, CDR2 SVGAGI (reference sequence). Trimming pared 6 bases from V and 5 bases from J, leaving 10 bases between. This CDR3 has 13 residues. CDR3 sequence (DNA): TGTGCCAGCAGATCAGGGGATACCGGGGAGCTGTTTTTT. Protein sequence: CASRSGDTGELFF.

The chain combines TRBV29-1 with TRBJ1-2, with a weak D call TRBD1 (6 bases). CDR1 and CDR2 from the germline V gene are SQVTM and ANQGSEA. CDR3 size: 12 residues. Trimming removed 4 bases from V and 6 bases from J, with 12 bases in between. This CDR3 is CSVGGRGDGYTF. CDR3 coding DNA: TGCAGCGTTGGTGGTAGGGGGGATGGCTACACCTTC.

V is TRBV7-9 and J is TRBJ2-3; no definite D call. Trimming stripped 0 bases from V and 3 bases from J, with 16 bases between. Germline V gene data show CDR1 as SEHNR and CDR2 as FQNEAQ (reference sequence). The CDR3 contains 17 residues. CDR3 protein: CASSLARFTSGTDTQYF. CDR3 coding DNA: TGTGCCAGCAGCTTAGCGCGTTTTACCAGTGGTACAGATACGCAGTATTTT.

This clone was recorded many times. J is TRBJ1-1 and V is TRBV7-2, with no clear D. The CDR3 sequence is 13 residues long. Germline V gene data show CDR1 as SGHTA and CDR2 as FQGNSA. V was pared by 6 bases and J by 1 base, with 9 bases between. CDR3 coding DNA: TGTGCCAGCAGTACCATGAGGAACACTGAAGCTTTCTTT. Translation gives CASSTMRNTEAFF. Combining the CDR3 with reference TRBV7-2 and TRBJ1-1 gives the whole variable domain GAGVSQSPSNKVTEKGKDVELRCDPISGHTALYWYRQSLGQGLEFLIYFQGNSAPDKSGLPSDRFSAERTGGSVSTLTIQRTQQEDSAVYLCASSTMRNTEAFFGQGTRLTVV.

V usage is TRBV12-5 and J usage is TRBJ2-1; possible D gene TRBD2, 6 bases. Trimming removed 0 bases from V and 0 bases from J, with 15 bases in between. The CDR3 covers 18 residues. CDR1 is LGHNT, CDR2 FRNRAP, per germline. Here the CDR3 DNA reads TGTGCTAGTGGTTTGGTCGGGCGGGGCCTTAGCTCCTACAATGAGCAGTTCTTC. Translating it yields CASGLVGRGLSSYNEQFF.

CDR3 nucleotides: TGTGCCAGCAGCCAAGATTTAACCAGTTCAGGAAACACCATATATTTT. Encoded protein: CASSQDLTSSGNTIYF. The rearrangement joins TRBV4-2 to TRBJ1-3; D remains ambiguous. Germline CDR1 and CDR2: LGHNA and YNFKEQ. With 0 bases removed from V and 4 bases from J, the gap between germline ends came to 13 bases. This CDR3 is built from 16 residues.